This T cell receptor beta chain was found in a study of blood T cells in healthy people across ages. Study conclusions and caveats: Observed TCR beta diversity showed a strong correlation with the percentage of naive T cells as measured by flow cytometry.

A second PCR, run for roughly 7 to 11 cycles, used a sample-barcoded 5' primer plus a J-beta primer mix. Each cDNA was tagged by a template-switch adaptor containing 12 random nucleotides. TCRdb called the 5' RACE reads again in MiXCR, with one record for every CDR3 protein. This sample yields 1.5 million to 2 million distinct CDR3 sequences, of which 28% are seen a single time; less than 9.5% belongs to the top ten. Germline V CDR1 and CDR2: DFQATT, SNEGSKA (reference sequence). Losses at the gene ends were 0 bases for V and 4 bases for J; bases not matched to a gene: 7. The CDR3 is made up of 15 amino acids. This clonotype was recorded at least ten times. Its antigen is as yet unknown.

The sample taken for sequencing was blood. The genes are TRBV20-1 and TRBJ1-2; 8 nucleotides align to TRBD1. The receptor comes from a woman in her thirties in good health. The DNA for the CDR3 is TGCAGTGCTAGAGATCAGAACAGGGGGGCCTATGGCTACACCTTC. It encodes CSARDQNRGAYGYTF.